The present T cell receptor (beta chain) was sequenced within a study of cytomegalovirus exposure and HLA in healthy donors. Study outcomes and limitations: For most TCR beta V segments, an earlier analysis put the productive rate at about 90% or about 30% of the time. In a later analysis, most CMV-associated TCR beta chains appeared HLA-restricted. Several of the most significant clusters appeared, in a later analysis, to be linked to common viral pathogens.

Amplification used 60 Vbeta primers and 13 Jbeta primers. TCRdb's copy holds only in-frame clones and misses some; the assay was immunoSEQ multiplex PCR. The sample records some 150,000 clones, 80% being singletons. CDR3 length: 15 residues. The germline CDR1 and CDR2 sequences are SGHDN and FVKESK. Trimming cost V 2 bases and J 3 bases, with 14 bases left between them. Concerning this clone: Antigen: not known.

The sequence was obtained from a man aged 30-40 years in good health and CMV-seronegative. The specimen was PBMCs. The rearrangement uses TRBV14 and TRBJ2-7; a possible D gene is TRBD2 (6 bases). Here the CDR3 reads CASSQQTRVIYEQYF. CDR3 nucleotide sequence: TGTGCCAGCAGCCAACAGACTAGGGTAATCTACGAGCAGTACTTC. Full variable domain (rest looked up from reference TRBV14 and TRBJ2-7): EAGVTQFPSHSVIEKGQTVTLRCDPISGHDNLYWYRRVMGKEIKFLLHFVKESKQDESGMPNNRFLAERTGGTYSTLKVQPAELEDSGVYFCASSQQTRVIYEQYFGPGTRLTVT.